The subject of this entry is one T cell receptor beta chain. This record belongs to a study of blood T cell repertoires in COVID-19. In the study overall: Researchers got acute and convalescent COVID-19 samples from the United States, Italy and Spain.

In the source study's methods: The assay estimated nucleated cells by amplifying reference gene primers. Data came from immunoSEQ multiplex PCR; TCRdb stores just in-frame clones and leaves some out. For V, J and clone size, that table is used; D and trimming come from the DNA. The top ten hold roughly a fifth of the sample, which has some 85,000 clones, 75% to 85% seen once. The CDR3 spans 20 residues. The germline V gene encodes CDR1 SNHLY and CDR2 FYNNEI. The V gene end was trimmed by 5 bases and the J gene end by 4 bases; junction bases not matched to a gene: 20. The specimen was peripheral blood. The chain has TRBV2 and TRBJ2-3, with 11 bases identical to TRBD1. The sequence was collected from a woman of 80 years or more with acute or convalescent COVID-19. The CDR3 is CASSPGTGGPSGKVSDTQYF. Written as DNA, the CDR3 is TGTGCCAGCAGTCCAGGGACAGGGGGGCCTAGCGGGAAAGTCTCAGATACGCAGTATTTT.